This T cell receptor (beta chain) was sequenced in a study of CD8 T cells in ankylosing spondylitis. This clonotype has only a few counts. Antigen unknown. Each CDR3 protein gets one entry after TCRdb re-called the 5' RACE reads with MiXCR. Among some 140,000 distinct CDR3 sequences, roughly 8.3% were seen once, and the ten largest hold approximately 6.8%. Germline assignment: CDR1 SGHTA and CDR2 FQGNSA. CDR3 length: 14 residues. V lost 4 bases and J lost 7, with 14 bases in between. General study findings and limits: A motif in TCR beta, a set of roughly eight highly homologous variants, appeared characteristic of ankylosing spondylitis blood. According to the report, clones linked to the disease were significantly enriched in matched synovial fluid samples taken from ankylosing spondylitis patients.

Source material: synovial fluid, either unsorted or a sorted T cell fraction (not recorded which). The chain links TRBV7-2 to TRBJ2-1, with D maybe TRBD1 (6 bases). This TCR was sampled from a male donor with ankylosing spondylitis. The CDR3 sequence: CASSSDRFPNEQFF. In DNA form, the CDR3 reads TGTGCCAGCAGCTCAGACAGGTTCCCGAATGAGCAGTTCTTC.